This T cell receptor (beta chain) was documented in a study of T cell clonality in common variable immunodeficiency. This clone was observed at least ten times. Its target is not known. The read falls 3 residues short of the CDR3 end, and the missing part is taken from the germline J gene. The length of the CDR3 is 16 residues. J lost 6 bases, V lost 3 bases, and 14 bases had no gene match. Germline CDR1 reads GTSNPN; CDR2 reads SVGIG (reference sequence). Study findings and constraints: CVID patient heterogeneity limited repertoire-clinical complication correlations.

Profiled with immunoSEQ multiplex PCR; TCRdb holds only in-frame clones, not every one. The sample shows under 45,000 clones, no singletons; the ten largest hold more than 1.2%. Sample: peripheral blood mononuclear cells. The J gene is TRBJ2-7, the V gene TRBV30; 10 bases are shared with TRBD1. The receptor was isolated from a person between 18 and 75 years old in good health. The covered CDR3 bases are TGTGCCTGGAGCGTTACGCCGGGACAGGGGACAGGCGAG. It yields the protein CAWSVTPGQGTGE. The full CDR3 sequence reads CAWSVTPGQGTGEQYF. The variable domain in full, with the rest retrieved from reference TRBV30 and TRBJ2-7, is SQTIHQWPATLVQPVGSPLSLECTVEGTSNPNLYWYRQAAGRGLQLLFYSVGIGQISSEVPQNLSASRPQDRQFILSSKKLLLSDSGFYLCAWSVTPGQGTGEQYFGPGTRLTVT.